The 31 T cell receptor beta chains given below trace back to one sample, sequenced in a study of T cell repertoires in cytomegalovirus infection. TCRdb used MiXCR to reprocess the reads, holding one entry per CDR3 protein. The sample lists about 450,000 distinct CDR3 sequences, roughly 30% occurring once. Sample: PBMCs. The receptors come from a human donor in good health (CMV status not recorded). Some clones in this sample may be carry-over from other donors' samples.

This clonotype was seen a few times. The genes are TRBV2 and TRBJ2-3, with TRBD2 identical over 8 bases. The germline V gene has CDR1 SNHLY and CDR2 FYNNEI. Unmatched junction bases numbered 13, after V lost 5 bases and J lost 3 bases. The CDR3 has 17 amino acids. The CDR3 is CASSTRQSGGITDTQYF. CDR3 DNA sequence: TGTGCCAGCAGTACCCGACAAAGCGGGGGAATAACAGATACGCAGTATTTT.

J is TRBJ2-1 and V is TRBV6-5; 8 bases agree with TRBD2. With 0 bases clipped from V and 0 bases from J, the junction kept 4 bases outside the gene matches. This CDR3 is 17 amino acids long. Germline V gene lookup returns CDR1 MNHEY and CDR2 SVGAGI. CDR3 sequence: CASSYSKRGSSYNEQFF. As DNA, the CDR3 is TGTGCCAGCAGTTACTCGAAGCGGGGGAGCTCCTACAATGAGCAGTTCTTC.

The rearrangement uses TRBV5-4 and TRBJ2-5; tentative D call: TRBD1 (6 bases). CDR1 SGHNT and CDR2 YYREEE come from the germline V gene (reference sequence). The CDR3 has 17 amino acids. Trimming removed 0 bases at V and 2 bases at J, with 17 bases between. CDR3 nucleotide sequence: TGTGCCAGCAGCTTGGACGGGACAATTAAAGTACAAGAGACCCAGTACTTC. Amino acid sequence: CASSLDGTIKVQETQYF.

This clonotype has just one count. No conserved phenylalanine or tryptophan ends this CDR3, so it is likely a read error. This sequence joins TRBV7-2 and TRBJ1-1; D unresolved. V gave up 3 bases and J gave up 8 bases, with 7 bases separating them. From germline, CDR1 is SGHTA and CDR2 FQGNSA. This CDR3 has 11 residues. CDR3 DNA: TGTGCCAGCAGCTTTGGCACGGAAGCTTTCTTG. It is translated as CASSFGTEAFL.

The CDR3: CASSPRARNPFF. DNA for the CDR3: TGTGCCAGCAGCCCACGGGCCCGCAACCCGTTCTTC. The V call is TRBV12-3 or TRBV12-4, the J call TRBJ2-1; D unresolved. V was cut by 6 bases and J by 15 bases, with 18 bases left in between. This CDR3 is 12 amino acids long.

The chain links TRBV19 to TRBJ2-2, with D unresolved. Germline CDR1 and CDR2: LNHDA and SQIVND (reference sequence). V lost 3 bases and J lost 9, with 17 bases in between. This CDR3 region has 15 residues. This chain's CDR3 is CASSMDGMLLRELFF. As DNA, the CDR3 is TGTGCCAGTAGTATGGATGGGATGTTATTACGGGAGCTGTTTTTT.

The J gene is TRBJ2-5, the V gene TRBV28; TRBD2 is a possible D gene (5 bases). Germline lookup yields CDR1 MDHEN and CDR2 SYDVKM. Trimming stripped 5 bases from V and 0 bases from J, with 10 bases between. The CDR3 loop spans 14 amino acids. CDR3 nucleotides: TGTGCCAGCAGTCTGCCGGGAAACCAAGAGACCCAGTACTTC. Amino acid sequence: CASSLPGNQETQYF.

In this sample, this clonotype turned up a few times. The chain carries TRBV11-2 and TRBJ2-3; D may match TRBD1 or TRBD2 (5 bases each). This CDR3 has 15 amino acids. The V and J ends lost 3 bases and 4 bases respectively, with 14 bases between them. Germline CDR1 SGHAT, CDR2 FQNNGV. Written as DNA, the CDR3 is TGTGCCAGCAGCTTCGCAGGGTTTAGCGCAGATACGCAGTATTTT. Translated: CASSFAGFSADTQYF.

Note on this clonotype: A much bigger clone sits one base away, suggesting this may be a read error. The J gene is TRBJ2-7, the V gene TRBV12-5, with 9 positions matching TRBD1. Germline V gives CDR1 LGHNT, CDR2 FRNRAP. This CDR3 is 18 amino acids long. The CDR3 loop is CASGLQPTGTGYPYEKYF. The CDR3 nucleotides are TGTGCTAGTGGTCTACAACCAACCGGGACAGGGTATCCCTACGAGAAGTACTTC.

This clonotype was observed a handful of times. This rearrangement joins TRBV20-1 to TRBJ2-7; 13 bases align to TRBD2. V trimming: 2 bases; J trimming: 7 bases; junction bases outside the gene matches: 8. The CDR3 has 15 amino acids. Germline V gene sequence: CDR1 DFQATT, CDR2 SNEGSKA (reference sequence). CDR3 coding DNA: TGCAGTGCTAGACCGACTAGCGGGGGGCCGGGGGAGCAGTACTTC. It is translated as CSARPTSGGPGEQYF.

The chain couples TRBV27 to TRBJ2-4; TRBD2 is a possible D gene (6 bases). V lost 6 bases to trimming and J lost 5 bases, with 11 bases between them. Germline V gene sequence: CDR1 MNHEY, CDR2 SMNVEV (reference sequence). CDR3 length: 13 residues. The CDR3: CASRGSGENIQYF. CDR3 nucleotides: TGTGCCAGCAGGGGGTCGGGGGAAAACATTCAGTACTTC.

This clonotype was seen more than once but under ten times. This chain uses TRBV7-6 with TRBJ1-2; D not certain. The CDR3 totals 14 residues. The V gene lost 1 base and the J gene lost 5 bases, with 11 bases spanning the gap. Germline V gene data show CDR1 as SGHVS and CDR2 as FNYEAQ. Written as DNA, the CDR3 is TGTGCCAGCAGCTTAGACGGGTCCGCTTATGGCTACACCTTC. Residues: CASSLDGSAYGYTF.

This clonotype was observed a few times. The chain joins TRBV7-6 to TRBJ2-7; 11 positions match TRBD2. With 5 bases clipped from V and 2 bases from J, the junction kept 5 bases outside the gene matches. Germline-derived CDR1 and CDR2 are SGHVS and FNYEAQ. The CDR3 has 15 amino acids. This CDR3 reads CASSLTSGGTYEQYF. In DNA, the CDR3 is TGTGCCAGCAGCCTTACTAGCGGGGGTACCTACGAGCAGTACTTC.

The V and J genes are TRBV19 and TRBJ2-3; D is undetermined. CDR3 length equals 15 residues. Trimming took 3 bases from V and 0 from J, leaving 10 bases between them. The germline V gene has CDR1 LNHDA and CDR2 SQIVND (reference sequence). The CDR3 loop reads CASSIVFYSTDTQYF. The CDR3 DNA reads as TGTGCCAGTAGTATTGTTTTTTACAGCACAGATACGCAGTATTTT.

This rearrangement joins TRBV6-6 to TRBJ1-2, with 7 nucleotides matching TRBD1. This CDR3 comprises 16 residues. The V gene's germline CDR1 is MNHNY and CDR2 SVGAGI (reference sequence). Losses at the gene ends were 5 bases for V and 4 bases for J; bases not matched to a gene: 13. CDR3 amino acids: CASSGLTLTGPYGYTF. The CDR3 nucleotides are TGTGCCAGCAGTGGACTGACCCTGACAGGGCCCTATGGCTACACCTTC.

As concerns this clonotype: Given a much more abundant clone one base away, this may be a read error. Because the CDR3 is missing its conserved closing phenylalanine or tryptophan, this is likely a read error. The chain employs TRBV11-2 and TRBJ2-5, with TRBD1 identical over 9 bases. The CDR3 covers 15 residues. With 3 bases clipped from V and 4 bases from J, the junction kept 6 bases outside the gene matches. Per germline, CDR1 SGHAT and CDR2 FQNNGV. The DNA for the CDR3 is TGTGCCAGCAGCTTTTCGGGACAGGGCCGAGAGACCCAGTACTTA. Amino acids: CASSFSGQGRETQYL.

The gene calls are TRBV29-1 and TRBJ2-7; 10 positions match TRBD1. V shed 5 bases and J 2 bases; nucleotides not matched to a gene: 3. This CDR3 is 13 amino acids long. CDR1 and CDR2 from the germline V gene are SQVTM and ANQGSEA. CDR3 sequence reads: CSVRQGAAYEQYF. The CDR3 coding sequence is TGCAGCGTTCGACAGGGGGCCGCCTACGAGCAGTACTTC.

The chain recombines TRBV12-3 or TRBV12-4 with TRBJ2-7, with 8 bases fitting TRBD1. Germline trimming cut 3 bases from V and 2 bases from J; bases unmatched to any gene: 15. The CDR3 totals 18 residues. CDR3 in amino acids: CASSFRPVRGRGAYEQYF. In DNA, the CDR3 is TGTGCCAGCAGTTTTCGCCCCGTCAGGGGGCGAGGGGCCTACGAGCAGTACTTC.

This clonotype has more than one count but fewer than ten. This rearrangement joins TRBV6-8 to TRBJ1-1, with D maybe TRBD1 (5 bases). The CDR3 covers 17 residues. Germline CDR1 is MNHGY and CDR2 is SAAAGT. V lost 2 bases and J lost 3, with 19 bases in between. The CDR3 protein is CASSYATLPGQHTEAFF. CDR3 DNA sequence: TGTGCCAGCAGTTACGCCACTCTGCCAGGGCAGCACACTGAAGCTTTCTTT.

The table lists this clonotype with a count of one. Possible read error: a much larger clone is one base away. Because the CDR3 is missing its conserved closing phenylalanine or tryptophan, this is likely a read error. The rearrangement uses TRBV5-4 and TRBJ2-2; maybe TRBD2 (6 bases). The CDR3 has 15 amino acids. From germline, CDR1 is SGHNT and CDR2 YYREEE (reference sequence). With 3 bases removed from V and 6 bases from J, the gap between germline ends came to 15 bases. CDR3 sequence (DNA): TGTGCCAGCAGCTCCCTTGGGGGGTCGGCCGGGGAGCTGTTTTGT. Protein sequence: CASSSLGGSAGELFC.

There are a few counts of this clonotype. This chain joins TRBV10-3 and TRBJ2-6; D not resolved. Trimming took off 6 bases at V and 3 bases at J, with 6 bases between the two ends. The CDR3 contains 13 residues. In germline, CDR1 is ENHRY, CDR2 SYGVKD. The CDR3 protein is CAISPDGANVLTF. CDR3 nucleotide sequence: TGTGCCATCAGCCCGGATGGGGCCAACGTCCTGACTTTC.

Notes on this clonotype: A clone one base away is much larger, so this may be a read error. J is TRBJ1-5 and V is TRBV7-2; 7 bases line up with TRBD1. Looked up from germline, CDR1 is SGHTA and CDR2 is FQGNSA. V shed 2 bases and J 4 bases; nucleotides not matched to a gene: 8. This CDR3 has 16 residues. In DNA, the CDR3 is TGTGCCAGCAGCTTAAATGGCAGGGGGTTAAATCAGCCCCAGCATTTT. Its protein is CASSLNGRGLNQPQHF.

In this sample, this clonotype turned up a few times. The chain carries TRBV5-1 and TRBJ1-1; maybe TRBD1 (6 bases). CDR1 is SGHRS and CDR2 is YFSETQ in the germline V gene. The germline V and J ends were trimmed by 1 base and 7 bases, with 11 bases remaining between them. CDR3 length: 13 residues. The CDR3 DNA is TGCGCCAGCAGCTTGAGGGGGGCGAATGAAGCTTTCTTT. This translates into CASSLRGANEAFF.

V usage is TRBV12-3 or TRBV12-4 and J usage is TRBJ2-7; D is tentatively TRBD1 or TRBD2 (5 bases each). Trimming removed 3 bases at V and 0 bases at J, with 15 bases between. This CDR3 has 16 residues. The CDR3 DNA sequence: TGTGCCAGCAGTTTCCCCGGGGCTATCGTCTCCTACGAGCAGTACTTC. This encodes CASSFPGAIVSYEQYF.

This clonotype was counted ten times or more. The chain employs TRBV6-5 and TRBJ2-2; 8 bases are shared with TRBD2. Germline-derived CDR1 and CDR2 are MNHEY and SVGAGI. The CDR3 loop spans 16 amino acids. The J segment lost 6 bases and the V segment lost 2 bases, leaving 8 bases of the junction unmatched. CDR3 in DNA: TGTGCCAGCAGTTACCCGACCTGGACTAGCCCCGGGGAGCTGTTTTTT. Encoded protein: CASSYPTWTSPGELFF.

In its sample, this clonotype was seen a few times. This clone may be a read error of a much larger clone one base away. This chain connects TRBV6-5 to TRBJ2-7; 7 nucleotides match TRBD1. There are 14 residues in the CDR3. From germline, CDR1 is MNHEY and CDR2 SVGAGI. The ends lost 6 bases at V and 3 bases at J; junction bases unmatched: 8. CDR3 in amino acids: CASSPQAGGYEQYF. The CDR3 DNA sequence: TGTGCCAGCAGCCCCCAGGCAGGGGGCTACGAGCAGTACTTC.

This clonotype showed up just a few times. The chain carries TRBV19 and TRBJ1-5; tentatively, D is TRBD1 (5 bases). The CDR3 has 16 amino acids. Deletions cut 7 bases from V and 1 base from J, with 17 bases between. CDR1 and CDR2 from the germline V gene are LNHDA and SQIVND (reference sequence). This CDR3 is CASTDAGGASNQPQHF. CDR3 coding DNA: TGTGCCAGTACTGACGCCGGGGGAGCGAGCAATCAGCCCCAGCATTTT.

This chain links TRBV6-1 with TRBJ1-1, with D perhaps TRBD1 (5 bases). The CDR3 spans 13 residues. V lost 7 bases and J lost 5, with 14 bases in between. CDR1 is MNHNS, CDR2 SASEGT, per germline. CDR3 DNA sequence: TGTGCCAGCATTGAGCCGGGGGGGACTGAAGCTTTCTTT. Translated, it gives CASIEPGGTEAFF.

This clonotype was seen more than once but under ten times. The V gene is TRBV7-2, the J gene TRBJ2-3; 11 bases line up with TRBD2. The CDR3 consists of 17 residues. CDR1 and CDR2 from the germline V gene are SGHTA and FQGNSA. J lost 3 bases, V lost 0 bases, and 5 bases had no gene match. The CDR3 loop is CASSLASTSGATDTQYF. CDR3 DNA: TGTGCCAGCAGCTTAGCGTCGACTAGCGGGGCGACAGATACGCAGTATTTT.

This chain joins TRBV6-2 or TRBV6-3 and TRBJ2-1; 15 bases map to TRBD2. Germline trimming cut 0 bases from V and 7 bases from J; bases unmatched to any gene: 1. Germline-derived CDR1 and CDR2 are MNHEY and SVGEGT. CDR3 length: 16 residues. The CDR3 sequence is CASSYSGTSGGNEQFF. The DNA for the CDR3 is TGTGCCAGCAGTTACTCCGGGACTAGCGGGGGGAATGAGCAGTTCTTC.

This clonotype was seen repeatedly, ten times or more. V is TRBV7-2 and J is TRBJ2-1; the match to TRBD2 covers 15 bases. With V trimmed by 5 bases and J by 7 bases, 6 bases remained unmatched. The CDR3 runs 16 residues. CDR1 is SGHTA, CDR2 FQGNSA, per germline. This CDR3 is CASSATGTSGGNEQFF. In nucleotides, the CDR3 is TGTGCCAGCAGCGCTACCGGGACTAGCGGGGGGAATGAGCAGTTCTTC.